These 20 T cell receptor beta chains originate from one sample sequenced in a study of glioma-infiltrating T cells after dendritic cell vaccination. Time point given: after dendritic cell vaccination, including at tumor progression/relapse. Measured with immunoSEQ multiplex PCR; TCRdb has only the in-frame clones, and not every one. The data show tens of thousands of clones, around four fifths seen once. The sequencing here drew on blood, taken after dendritic cell vaccination. Receptor source: a human donor with glioblastoma.

This sequence joins TRBV6-5 and TRBJ2-2; a weak D match, TRBD1 (6 bases). The ends were cut back, 3 bases at V and 2 bases at J, with 10 bases in the middle. The CDR3 totals 15 residues. CDR1 is MNHEY, CDR2 SVGAGI, per germline. DNA of the CDR3: TGTGCCAGCAGTTATGAACAGGGAAACACCGGGGAGCTGTTTTTT. The encoded protein is CASSYEQGNTGELFF.

The genes are TRBV7-3 and TRBJ1-2; D is perhaps TRBD1 (6 bases). Germline V lookup: CDR1 SGHTA, CDR2 FQGTGA. V was shortened by 2 bases and J by 3 bases, with 10 bases between the two germline ends. This CDR3 has 14 residues. CDR3 protein: CASSLGGADYGYTF. CDR3 bases: TGTGCCAGCAGCTTAGGGGGGGCTGACTATGGCTACACCTTC.

The chain employs TRBV10-3 and TRBJ2-7, with 8 nucleotides matching TRBD2. This CDR3 contains 12 residues. V lost 7 bases to trimming and J lost 5 bases; unmatched junction nucleotides: 4. Germline values: CDR1 ENHRY, CDR2 SYGVKD. The CDR3 sequence is CAITPGGDEQYF. CDR3 in DNA: TGTGCCATCACCCCGGGGGGGGACGAGCAGTACTTC.

The chain's CDR3 is CASSQGQSGGYTF. Written as DNA, the CDR3 is TGTGCCAGCAGCCAAGGTCAGTCTGGCGGCTACACCTTC. This chain links TRBV14 with TRBJ1-2; D is undetermined. The ends were cut back, 1 base at V and 8 bases at J, with 11 bases in the middle. The CDR3 consists of 13 residues. The germline V gene has CDR1 SGHDN and CDR2 FVKESK.

Only a few counts were recorded for this clone. The gene calls are TRBV2 and TRBJ1-4, with TRBD1 identical over 8 bases. In germline, CDR1 is SNHLY, CDR2 FYNNEI. The CDR3 is made up of 14 amino acids. The junction had 7 bases not matched to a gene; V was cut back by 6 bases and J by 7 bases. The CDR3, as DNA: TGTGCCAGCAGCAAACAGGGGGGAGGTGAAAAACTGTTTTTT. Amino acids: CASSKQGGGEKLFF.

The rearrangement links TRBV4-1 to TRBJ1-2, with 7 bases that match TRBD1. With 2 bases clipped from V and 3 bases from J, the junction kept 6 bases outside the gene matches. The germline V gene encodes CDR1 MGHRA and CDR2 YSYEKL. This CDR3 has 15 residues. In DNA form, the CDR3 reads TGCGCCAGCAGCCAACCAACCGGGACAGACTATGGCTACACCTTC. It encodes CASSQPTGTDYGYTF.

The chain links TRBV19 to TRBJ1-2; 8 bases line up with TRBD1. The V segment lost 3 bases and the J segment 4 bases; nucleotides outside the gene matches: 10. The V gene's germline CDR1 is LNHDA and CDR2 SQIVND (reference sequence). This CDR3 region has 16 residues. This CDR3 reads CASSIGGQGIFYGYTF. In DNA form, the CDR3 reads TGTGCCAGTAGTATCGGAGGACAGGGTATTTTCTATGGCTACACCTTC.

CDR3 coding DNA: TGTGCCAGCACACGAGGAAGGGAGGCGGGCTACGAGCAGTACTTC. This codes for CASTRGREAGYEQYF. The rearrangement links TRBV6-1 to TRBJ2-7, with D maybe TRBD2 (6 bases). The CDR3 runs 15 residues. Germline loops: CDR1 MNHNS, CDR2 SASEGT. V was clipped by 7 bases and J by 3 bases, with 19 bases between them.

V is TRBV7-9 and J is TRBJ1-1; the D gene is possibly TRBD1 (6 bases). The germline V and J ends were trimmed by 4 bases and 6 bases, with 12 bases remaining between them. CDR3 length: 13 residues. From germline, CDR1 is SEHNR and CDR2 FQNEAQ (reference sequence). The CDR3 protein is CASSSRDNPEAFF. CDR3 coding DNA: TGTGCCAGCAGCTCCCGGGACAACCCTGAAGCTTTCTTT.

For the CDR3, the DNA is TGTGCCAGCAGCTTGGGAGACGCATCCGAGCAGTACTTC. This gives the protein CASSLGDASEQYF. The chain employs TRBV7-6 and TRBJ2-7; D is possibly TRBD2 (5 bases). With 3 bases removed from V and 6 bases from J, the gap between germline ends came to 12 bases. Germline V gives CDR1 SGHVS, CDR2 FNYEAQ. The CDR3 is 13 amino acids. Together with reference TRBV7-6 and TRBJ2-7, the CDR3 gives the full variable domain: GAGVSQSPRYKVTKRGQDVALRCDPISGHVSLYWYRQALGQGPEFLTYFNYEAQQDKSGLPNDRFSAERPEGSISTLTIQRTEQRDSAMYRCASSLGDASEQYFGPGTRLTVT.

The chain recombines TRBV7-8 with TRBJ1-1; the match to TRBD1 covers 9 bases. The CDR3 has 16 residues. The V segment lost 5 bases and the J segment 7 bases; nucleotides outside the gene matches: 14. Germline V gene data show CDR1 as SGHVS and CDR2 as FQNEAQ. CDR3 residues: CASSLDPGTGTGEAFF. In nucleotides, the CDR3 is TGTGCCAGCAGCCTCGACCCCGGGACAGGGACGGGTGAAGCTTTCTTT.

The chain is built from TRBV27 and TRBJ2-7, with a tentative D call TRBD2 (7 bases). CDR1 is MNHEY and CDR2 is SMNVEV in the germline V gene (reference sequence). Trimming cost V 2 bases and J 4 bases, with 21 bases left between them. The length of the CDR3 is 17 residues. The CDR3: CASSLRGGRDWTYEQYF. CDR3 bases: TGTGCCAGCAGTTTAAGGGGGGGGCGCGACTGGACGTACGAGCAGTACTTC.

This clone appeared a single time. The chain combines TRBV27 with TRBJ1-1; no definite D call. Germline V lookup: CDR1 MNHEY, CDR2 SMNVEV (reference sequence). There are 13 residues in the CDR3. Trimming removed 3 bases from V and 4 bases from J, with 9 bases in between. CDR3 DNA: TGTGCCAGCAGTTTCTCACGCGGCACTGAAGCTTTCTTT. Translating gives CASSFSRGTEAFF.

This clone was counted a single time. The V call is TRBV5-8, the J call TRBJ2-5; no definite D call. The germline CDR1 and CDR2 sequences are SGHTS and YDEGEE. V lost 0 bases and J lost 5, with 14 bases in between. The CDR3 has 15 residues. In DNA form, the CDR3 reads TGTGCCAGCAGCTTGGGACGGATGACGGAGGAGACCCAGTACTTC. This gives the protein CASSLGRMTEETQYF.

The gene calls are TRBV6-4 and TRBJ2-3; TRBD2 agrees at 11 bases. Germline V gene data show CDR1 as MRHNA and CDR2 as SNTAGT. This CDR3 is built from 16 residues. V lost 0 bases, J lost 3 bases, and 2 bases stayed unmatched. The chain's CDR3 is CASSDSSGGETDTQYF. DNA for the CDR3: TGTGCCAGCAGTGACTCTAGCGGGGGGGAGACAGATACGCAGTATTTT.

The chain employs TRBV6-6 and TRBJ2-7; 7 bases match TRBD2. V shed 8 bases, J shed 1 base, and the junction held 8 bases outside the gene matches. The germline V gene has CDR1 MNHNY and CDR2 SVGAGI (reference sequence). CDR3 size: 14 residues. CDR3 protein: CASSVGLGSYEQYF. In DNA, the CDR3 is TGTGCCAGCTCGGTAGGACTAGGTTCCTACGAGCAGTACTTC.

The CDR3 loop reads CASSLETGNYGYTF. As DNA, the CDR3 is TGCGCCAGCAGCTTGGAGACTGGTAACTATGGCTACACCTTC. This chain joins TRBV5-1 and TRBJ1-2; D gene ambiguous. Germline V CDR1 and CDR2: SGHRS, YFSETQ. V shed 0 bases and J shed 1 base, with 7 bases lying between them. This CDR3 region has 14 residues.

This clone was detected once. The chain uses TRBV11-2 and TRBJ2-4, with 11 bases identical to TRBD2. The trim removed 1 base at V and 7 bases at J, leaving 3 bases unmatched. This CDR3 has 15 amino acids. Germline V gives CDR1 SGHAT, CDR2 FQNNGV. CDR3 in amino acids: CASSLVAGGPNIQYF. CDR3 DNA: TGTGCCAGCAGCTTAGTAGCGGGGGGGCCGAACATTCAGTACTTC.

The chain employs TRBV30 and TRBJ1-5, with D uncertain. The CDR3 runs to 14 residues. Germline V CDR1 and CDR2: GTSNPN, SVGIG (reference sequence). V was cut by 2 bases and J by 4 bases, with 12 bases left in between. Here the CDR3 reads CAWSWTGENQPQHF. The DNA for the CDR3 is TGTGCCTGGAGTTGGACCGGGGAGAATCAGCCCCAGCATTTT. The whole variable domain, filled in from reference TRBV30 and TRBJ1-5, reads SQTIHQWPATLVQPVGSPLSLECTVEGTSNPNLYWYRQAAGRGLQLLFYSVGIGQISSEVPQNLSASRPQDRQFILSSKKLLLSDSGFYLCAWSWTGENQPQHFGDGTRLSIL.

The V and J genes are TRBV7-9 and TRBJ2-1; 7 nucleotides line up with TRBD2. CDR1 SEHNR and CDR2 FQNEAQ come from the germline V gene (reference sequence). The CDR3 contains 19 residues. The ends lost 1 base at V and 1 base at J; junction bases unmatched: 13. The CDR3, as DNA: TGTGCCAGCAGCTTAGGGTTGGGGGAGGGAGATTGGTCCTACAATGAGCAGTTCTTC. Its protein is CASSLGLGEGDWSYNEQFF.